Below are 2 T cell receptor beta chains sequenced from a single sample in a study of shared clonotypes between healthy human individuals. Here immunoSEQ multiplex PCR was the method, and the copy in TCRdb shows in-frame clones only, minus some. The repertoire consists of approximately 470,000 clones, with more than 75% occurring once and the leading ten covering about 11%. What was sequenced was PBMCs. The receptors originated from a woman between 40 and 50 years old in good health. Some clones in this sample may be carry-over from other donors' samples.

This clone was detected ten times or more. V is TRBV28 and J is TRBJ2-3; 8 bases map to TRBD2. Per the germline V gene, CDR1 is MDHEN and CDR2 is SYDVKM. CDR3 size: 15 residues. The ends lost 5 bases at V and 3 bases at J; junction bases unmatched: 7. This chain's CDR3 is CASSLAGLGTDTQYF. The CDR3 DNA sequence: TGTGCCAGCAGTCTAGCGGGCCTGGGGACAGATACGCAGTATTTT.

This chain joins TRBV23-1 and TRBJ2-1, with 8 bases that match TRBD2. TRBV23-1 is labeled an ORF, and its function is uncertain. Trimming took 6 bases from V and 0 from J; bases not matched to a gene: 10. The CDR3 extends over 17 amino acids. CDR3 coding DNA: TGCGCCAGCAGCCTCCGGACTAGCACAAGCTCCTACAATGAGCAGTTCTTC. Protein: CASSLRTSTSSYNEQFF.